Below are 8 T cell receptor beta chains sequenced from a single sample in a study of human T cells and chemical hapten exposure. A single record per CDR3 protein comes from TCRdb applying MiXCR to the RACE reads. The sample yields tens of thousands of distinct CDR3 sequences, around 10% seen once. Sample time point: pre-sensitization, week 0. Treatment noted: therapeutic diphenylcyclopropenone sensitization with weekly scalp DPC. Sequenced material: whole blood, taken in connection with sensitization to the hapten diphenylcyclopropenone (DPC). These receptors all stem from a woman aged 40 to 50 with alopecia areata. Some clones in this sample may be carry-over from other donors' samples.

This chain links TRBV28 with TRBJ2-3; no reliable D call. Deletions cut 9 bases from V and 3 bases from J, with 16 bases between. This CDR3 region has 14 residues. Germline values: CDR1 MDHEN, CDR2 SYDVKM. For the CDR3, the DNA is TGTGCCAGACCCCGGTCGCTTGCGACAGATACGCAGTATTTT. Its translation: CARPRSLATDTQYF.

V and J are TRBV29-1 and TRBJ1-1; D is perhaps TRBD1 (6 bases). With 2 bases removed from V and 2 bases from J, the gap between germline ends came to 12 bases. The CDR3 sequence is 14 residues long. The germline V gene encodes CDR1 SQVTM and CDR2 ANQGSEA. The CDR3 DNA is TGCAGCGTTGAAAGGTCAGGGGTAAACACTGAAGCTTTCTTT. This encodes CSVERSGVNTEAFF.

This clonotype was seen ten or more times. The gene calls are TRBV30 and TRBJ2-3, with a weak D call TRBD2 (6 bases). The V and J ends lost 7 bases and 4 bases respectively, with 12 bases between them. Germline values: CDR1 GTSNPN, CDR2 SVGIG (reference sequence). The CDR3 sequence is 12 residues long. This chain's CDR3 is CAYNGGADTQYF. CDR3 nucleotide sequence: TGTGCCTATAACGGCGGGGCAGATACGCAGTATTTT.

The chain joins TRBV19 to TRBJ1-5, with D possibly matching TRBD1 (5 bases). CDR1 and CDR2 from the germline V gene are LNHDA and SQIVND (reference sequence). The V end lost 3 bases, the J end lost 0 bases, and 12 bases lay between the germline ends. The CDR3 loop spans 16 amino acids. CDR3 nucleotides: TGTGCCAGTAGTATTTGGGGCGACCTTAGCAATCAGCCCCAGCATTTT. Amino acids: CASSIWGDLSNQPQHF.

As regards this clonotype: Sequence at one end of the junction differs from germline and may be a read error. The chain has TRBV10-3 and TRBJ1-6; a possible D gene is TRBD1 (6 bases). Germline-derived CDR1 and CDR2 are ENHRY and SYGVKD. The CDR3 has 13 amino acids. CDR3 DNA sequence: TGTGCCATCACCCAGGGGTATAATTCACCCCTCCCTTTT. It specifies CAITQGYNSPLPF.

V gene TRBV12-3 or TRBV12-4 combines with J gene TRBJ2-7; D may be TRBD2 (6 bases). This CDR3 comprises 13 residues. The V and J ends lost 5 bases and 6 bases respectively, with 14 bases between them. The CDR3 DNA reads as TGTGCCAGCAGTGGGACGCAGGGAGGCGAGCAGTACTTC. Translation gives CASSGTQGGEQYF.

This clonotype has a count of ten or more. The chain uses TRBV3-1 and TRBJ2-7; D is undetermined. V was cut by 0 bases and J by 4 bases, with 7 bases left in between. Germline V gives CDR1 LGHDT, CDR2 YNNKEL (reference sequence). This CDR3 spans 13 amino acids. The CDR3 sequence is CASSQDLRYEQYF. CDR3 coding DNA: TGTGCCAGCAGCCAAGATCTACGTTACGAGCAGTACTTC.

The table lists this clonotype with many counts. This rearrangement joins TRBV20-1 to TRBJ2-7; D perhaps matches TRBD2 (7 bases). The CDR3 length is 12 residues. Germline V CDR1 and CDR2: DFQATT, SNEGSKA (reference sequence). Trimming took off 4 bases at V and 4 bases at J, with 11 bases between the two ends. CDR3 residues: CSATGGVYEQYF. CDR3 coding DNA: TGCAGTGCTACGGGGGGCGTTTACGAGCAGTACTTC.